This T cell receptor beta chain was documented in a study of cytomegalovirus exposure and HLA in healthy donors. In regard to this clone: Its antigen remains unknown.

Study-wide results and caveats: A few of the chains that were CMV-associated were confirmed in vitro to be specific for CMV antigens. Some V segments could not be told apart, so they were left out, TRBV6-2 and TRBV6-3 among them. For TCR beta chains, V- and J-gene trimming was later linked to a missense DCLRE1C variant.

In the PCR, 60 Vbeta and 13 Jbeta primers were used. Produced via immunoSEQ multiplex PCR; TCRdb's table is partial and in-frame only. Among tens of thousands of clones listed, roughly 78% were seen once. Trimming removed 2 bases from V and 5 bases from J, with 6 bases in between. Germline-derived CDR1 and CDR2 are SGHTA and FQGNSA. This CDR3 is built from 12 residues. The specimen was PBMCs. This receptor was taken from a male donor in good health and CMV-seropositive. The rearrangement uses TRBV7-2 and TRBJ2-5; no clear D gene. CDR3 DNA sequence: TGTGCCAGCAGCTTATCTCCGGAGACCCAGTACTTC. Translated, it gives CASSLSPETQYF.